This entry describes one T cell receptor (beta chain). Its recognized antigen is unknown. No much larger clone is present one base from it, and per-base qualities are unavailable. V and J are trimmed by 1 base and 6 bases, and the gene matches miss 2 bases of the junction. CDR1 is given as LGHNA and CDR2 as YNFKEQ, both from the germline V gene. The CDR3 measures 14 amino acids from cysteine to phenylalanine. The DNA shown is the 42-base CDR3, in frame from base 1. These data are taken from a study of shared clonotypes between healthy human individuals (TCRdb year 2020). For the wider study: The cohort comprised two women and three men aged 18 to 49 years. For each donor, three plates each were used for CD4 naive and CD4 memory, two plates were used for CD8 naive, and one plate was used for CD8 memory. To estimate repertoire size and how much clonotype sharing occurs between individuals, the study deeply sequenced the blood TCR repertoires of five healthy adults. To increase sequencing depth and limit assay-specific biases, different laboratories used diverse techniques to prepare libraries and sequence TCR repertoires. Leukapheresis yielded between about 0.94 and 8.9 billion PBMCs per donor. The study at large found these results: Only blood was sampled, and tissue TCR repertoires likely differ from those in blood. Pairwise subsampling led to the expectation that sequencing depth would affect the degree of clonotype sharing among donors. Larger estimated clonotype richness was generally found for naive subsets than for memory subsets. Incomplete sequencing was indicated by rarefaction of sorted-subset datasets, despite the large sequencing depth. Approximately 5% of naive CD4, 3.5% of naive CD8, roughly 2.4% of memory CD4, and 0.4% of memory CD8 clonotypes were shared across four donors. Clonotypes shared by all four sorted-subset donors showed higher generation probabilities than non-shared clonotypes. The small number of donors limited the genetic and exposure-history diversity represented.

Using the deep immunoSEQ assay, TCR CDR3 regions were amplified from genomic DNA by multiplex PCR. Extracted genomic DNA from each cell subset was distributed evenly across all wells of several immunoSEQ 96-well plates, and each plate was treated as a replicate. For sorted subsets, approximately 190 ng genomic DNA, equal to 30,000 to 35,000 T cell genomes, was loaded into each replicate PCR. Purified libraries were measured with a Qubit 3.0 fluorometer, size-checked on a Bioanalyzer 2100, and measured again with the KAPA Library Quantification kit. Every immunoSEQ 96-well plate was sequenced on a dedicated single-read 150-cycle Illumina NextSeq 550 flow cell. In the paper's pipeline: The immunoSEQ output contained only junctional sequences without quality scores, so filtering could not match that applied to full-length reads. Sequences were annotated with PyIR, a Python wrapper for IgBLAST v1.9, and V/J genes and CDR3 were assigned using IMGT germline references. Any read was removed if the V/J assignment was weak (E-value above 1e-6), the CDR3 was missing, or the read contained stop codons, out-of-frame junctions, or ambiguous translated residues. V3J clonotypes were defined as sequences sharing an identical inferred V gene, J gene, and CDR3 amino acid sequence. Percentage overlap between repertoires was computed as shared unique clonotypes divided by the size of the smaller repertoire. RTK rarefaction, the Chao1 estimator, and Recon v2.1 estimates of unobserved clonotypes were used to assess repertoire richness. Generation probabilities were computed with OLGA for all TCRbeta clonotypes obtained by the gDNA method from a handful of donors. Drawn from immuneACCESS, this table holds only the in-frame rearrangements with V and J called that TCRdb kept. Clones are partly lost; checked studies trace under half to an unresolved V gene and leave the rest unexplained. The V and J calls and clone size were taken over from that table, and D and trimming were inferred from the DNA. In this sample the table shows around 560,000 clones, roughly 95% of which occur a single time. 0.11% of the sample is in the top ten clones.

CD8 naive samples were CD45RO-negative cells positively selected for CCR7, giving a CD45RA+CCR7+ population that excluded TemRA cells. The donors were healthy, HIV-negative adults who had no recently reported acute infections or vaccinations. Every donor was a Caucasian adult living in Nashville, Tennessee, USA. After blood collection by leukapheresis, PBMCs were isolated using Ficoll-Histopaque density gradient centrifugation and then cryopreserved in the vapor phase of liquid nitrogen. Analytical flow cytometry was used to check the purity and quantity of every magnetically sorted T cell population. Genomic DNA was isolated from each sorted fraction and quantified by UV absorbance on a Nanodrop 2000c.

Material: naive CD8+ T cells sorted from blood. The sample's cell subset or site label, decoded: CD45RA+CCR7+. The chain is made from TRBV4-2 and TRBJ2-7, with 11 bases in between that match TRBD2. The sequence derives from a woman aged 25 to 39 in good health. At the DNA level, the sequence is TGTGCCAGCAGCCAAGCACTAGCGGGAGTCGAGCAGTACTTC. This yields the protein CASSQALAGVEQYF.